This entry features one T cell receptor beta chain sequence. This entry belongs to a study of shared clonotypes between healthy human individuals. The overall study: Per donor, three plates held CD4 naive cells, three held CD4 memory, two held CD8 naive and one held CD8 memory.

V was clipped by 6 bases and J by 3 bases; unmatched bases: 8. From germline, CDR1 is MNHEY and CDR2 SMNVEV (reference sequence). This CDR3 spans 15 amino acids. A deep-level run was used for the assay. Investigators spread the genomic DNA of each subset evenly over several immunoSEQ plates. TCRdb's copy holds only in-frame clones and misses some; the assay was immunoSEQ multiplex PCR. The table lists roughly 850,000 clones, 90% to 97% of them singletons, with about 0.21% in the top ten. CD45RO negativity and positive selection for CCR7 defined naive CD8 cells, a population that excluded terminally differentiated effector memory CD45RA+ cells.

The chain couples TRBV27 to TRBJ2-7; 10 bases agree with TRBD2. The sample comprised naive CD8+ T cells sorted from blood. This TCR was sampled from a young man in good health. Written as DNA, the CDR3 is TGTGCCAGCAGGCGGACTAGCGGAGACTACTACGAGCAGTACTTC. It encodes CASRRTSGDYYEQYF.